Each of the 22 T cell receptor beta chains below was sequenced from the same sample in a study of T cells after yellow fever vaccination. A single record per CDR3 protein comes from TCRdb applying MiXCR to the 5' RACE reads. Here the sample spans some 340,000 distinct CDR3 sequences, about 10% being singletons. The sequences come from CD4+ T cells sorted from PBMCs, collected 45 days after the yellow fever booster vaccination. The source is a man aged 18 to 29 who received the YFV17D yellow fever vaccine.

The table lists this clonotype with many counts. V usage is TRBV6-5 and J usage is TRBJ2-7; TRBD1 matches at 9 bases. V dropped 0 bases and J dropped 4; count of bases not matched to a gene: 4. This CDR3 is built from 15 residues. CDR1 is MNHEY, CDR2 SVGAGI, per germline. Here the CDR3 DNA reads TGTGCCAGCAGTTACTCGGGACAGGGCAGTTACGAGCAGTACTTC. Translated, it gives CASSYSGQGSYEQYF.

CDR3 in amino acids: CASSFRRTGLNYGYTF. The CDR3 DNA sequence: TGCGCCAGCAGCTTTCGACGGACCGGTCTGAACTATGGCTACACCTTC. J is TRBJ1-2 and V is TRBV5-1; D remains unclear. Per the germline V gene, CDR1 is SGHRS and CDR2 is YFSETQ. V lost 2 bases, J lost 2 bases, and 16 bases lay in between. CDR3 size: 16 residues.

The chain joins TRBV7-2 to TRBJ2-4, with 9 bases that match TRBD2. CDR1 and CDR2 from the germline V gene are SGHTA and FQGNSA. Unmatched junction bases numbered 12, after V lost 0 bases and J lost 0 bases. This CDR3 has 20 amino acids. CDR3 bases: TGTGCCAGCAGCTTAGCTTCCGGCGGGGGGGACTTGATAGCCAAAAACATTCAGTACTTC. It is translated as CASSLASGGGDLIAKNIQYF.

The chain couples TRBV4-3 to TRBJ2-1; no clear D gene. The V gene lost 0 bases and the J gene lost 3 bases, with 12 bases spanning the gap. CDR3 size: 16 residues. Germline V gives CDR1 LGHNA, CDR2 YSLEER. CDR3 residues: CASSQEGSSLYNEQFF. The CDR3 nucleotides read TGCGCCAGCAGCCAAGAAGGCTCGAGTCTCTACAATGAGCAGTTCTTC.

The V and J genes are TRBV25-1 and TRBJ2-5; 9 nucleotides line up with TRBD2. Germline CDR1 reads MGHDK; CDR2 reads SYGVNS. V trimming: 7 bases; J trimming: 5 bases; junction bases outside the gene matches: 8. The CDR3 is 14 amino acids. The CDR3 sequence is CASTPAGGQETQYF. For the CDR3, the DNA is TGTGCCAGCACTCCAGCGGGGGGTCAGGAGACCCAGTACTTC.

This clonotype occurred a few times. The chain combines TRBV20-1 with TRBJ2-1; TRBD2 matches 10 bases. This CDR3 spans 15 amino acids. Per germline, CDR1 DFQATT and CDR2 SNEGSKA (reference sequence). After removal of 0 bases from V and 6 bases from J, the junction contained 5 bases not matched to a gene. In DNA, the CDR3 is TGCAGTGCTAGAGATCTAGCGGGGGTAGGCAATGAGCAGTTCTTC. Translated: CSARDLAGVGNEQFF.

In this sample, this clonotype turned up a few times. CDR3 sequence (DNA): TGTGCCAGCAGTGAAGCGCTTCGGGGACGCGAGCAGTACGTC. Translated: CASSEALRGREQYV. V and J are TRBV6-1 and TRBJ2-7; perhaps D is TRBD1 or TRBD2 (5 bases each). The length of the CDR3 is 14 residues. With 0 bases removed from V and 6 bases from J, the gap between germline ends came to 12 bases. CDR1 and CDR2 from the germline V gene are MNHNS and SASEGT.

In this sample, this clonotype turned up a few times. V gene TRBV7-8 combines with J gene TRBJ2-1; 8 bases align to TRBD1. Germline V gene lookup returns CDR1 SGHVS and CDR2 FQNEAQ. This CDR3 comprises 16 residues. After removal of 8 bases from V and 3 bases from J, the junction contained 12 bases not matched to a gene. CDR3 in amino acids: CASGTSWTGSYNEQFF. The CDR3 bases are TGTGCCAGCGGAACATCATGGACAGGGAGCTACAATGAGCAGTTCTTC. Together with reference TRBV7-8 and TRBJ2-1, the CDR3 gives the full variable domain: GAGVSQSPRYKVAKRGQDVALRCDPISGHVSLFWYQQALGQGPEFLTYFQNEAQLDKSGLPSDRFFAERPEGSVSTLKIQRTQQEDSAVYLCASGTSWTGSYNEQFFGPGTRLTVL.

The J gene is TRBJ2-7, the V gene TRBV6-5, with D possibly being TRBD1 or TRBD2 (5 bases each). Trimming removed 6 bases at V and 11 bases at J, with 14 bases between. Germline CDR1 is MNHEY and CDR2 is SVGAGI. The CDR3 spans 11 residues. The CDR3 nucleotides are TGTGCCAGCAGCCCGGGACGGACGAAGTACTTC. This translates into CASSPGRTKYF.

The chain uses TRBV7-2 and TRBJ2-2; 12 nucleotides align to TRBD1. CDR1 and CDR2 (germline): SGHTA, FQGNSA. This CDR3 contains 17 residues. Losses at the gene ends were 4 bases for V and 5 bases for J; bases not matched to a gene: 8. The CDR3: CASSSGTGGVRTGELFF. CDR3 DNA: TGTGCCAGCAGCTCCGGGACAGGGGGCGTTAGGACCGGGGAGCTGTTTTTT. Full variable domain (outside the CDR3, taken from reference TRBV7-2 and TRBJ2-2): GAGVSQSPSNKVTEKGKDVELRCDPISGHTALYWYRQSLGQGLEFLIYFQGNSAPDKSGLPSDRFSAERTGGSVSTLTIQRTQQEDSAVYLCASSSGTGGVRTGELFFGEGSRLTVL.

This clonotype was seen a handful of times. V and J are TRBV23-1 and TRBJ2-7; 14 positions match TRBD2. TRBV23-1 is designated an ORF whose function remains uncertain. The CDR3 totals 15 residues. V dropped 9 bases and J dropped 5; count of bases not matched to a gene: 9. CDR3 coding DNA: TGCGCCAGACGACTAGCGGGGGGGAGGTTGGACGAGCAGTACTTC. Residues: CARRLAGGRLDEQYF.

The chain combines TRBV7-9 with TRBJ2-1, with 9 bases fitting TRBD2. This CDR3 comprises 16 residues. Germline V gene data show CDR1 as SEHNR and CDR2 as FQNEAQ (reference sequence). The ends lost 1 base at V and 5 bases at J; junction bases unmatched: 6. The CDR3 loop is CASSLVQTSGNNEQFF. Here the CDR3 DNA reads TGTGCCAGCAGCTTAGTACAGACTAGCGGTAACAATGAGCAGTTCTTC.

The J gene is TRBJ2-2, the V gene TRBV18; no definite D call. The CDR3 has 17 amino acids. Trimming took off 2 bases at V and 0 bases at J, with 13 bases between the two ends. Germline assignment: CDR1 KGHSH and CDR2 LQKENI. Written as DNA, the CDR3 is TGTGCCAGCTCACCATCAGTAGGCAACGCGAACACCGGGGAGCTGTTTTTT. Protein sequence: CASSPSVGNANTGELFF.

This clonotype was observed a handful of times. The chain recombines TRBV6-2 or TRBV6-3 with TRBJ2-1, with 8 bases lining up with TRBD2. Germline lookup yields CDR1 MNHEY and CDR2 SVGEGT. The junction had 7 bases not matched to a gene; V was cut back by 7 bases and J by 2 bases. The CDR3 length is 15 residues. The CDR3 is CASKTGGATYNEQFF. For the CDR3, the DNA is TGTGCCAGCAAAACCGGGGGGGCGACCTACAATGAGCAGTTCTTC.

This clonotype was observed a few times. V usage is TRBV7-3 and J usage is TRBJ2-5, with TRBD1 matching 10 bases. Germline CDR1 and CDR2: SGHTA and FQGTGA. This CDR3 has 14 amino acids. The V gene end was trimmed by 1 base and the J gene end by 6 bases; junction bases not matched to a gene: 2. The DNA of the CDR3 is TGTGCCAGCAGCTTAAGGGACAGGGGTCAGACCCAGTACTTC. Its protein product is CASSLRDRGQTQYF.

This clonotype was detected ten times or more. The chain links TRBV5-1 to TRBJ1-3; the D is unclear. Germline V gene lookup returns CDR1 SGHRS and CDR2 YFSETQ. The CDR3 sequence is 15 residues long. Trimming took off 0 bases at V and 0 bases at J, with 7 bases between the two ends. CDR3 in DNA: TGCGCCAGCAGCTTGGGGATTACCTCTGGAAACACCATATATTTT. Its translation: CASSLGITSGNTIYF.

Many counts were recorded for this clonotype. V gene TRBV20-1 combines with J gene TRBJ1-5, with 7 bases identical to TRBD1. The CDR3 covers 13 residues. V lost 6 bases to trimming and J lost 3 bases; unmatched junction nucleotides: 5. CDR1 is DFQATT and CDR2 is SNEGSKA in the germline V gene (reference sequence). In DNA, the CDR3 is TGCAGTGCAAACAGGGGCTTCAATCAGCCCCAGCATTTT. It specifies CSANRGFNQPQHF.

The V and J genes are TRBV27 and TRBJ2-5; D gene uncertain. The CDR3 extends over 14 amino acids. The V end was cut by 6 bases, the J end by 0 bases, with 11 bases between. CDR1 and CDR2 (germline): MNHEY, SMNVEV (reference sequence). The CDR3 here is CASRTERHQETQYF. For the CDR3, the DNA is TGTGCCAGCAGGACTGAACGCCACCAAGAGACCCAGTACTTC.

In this sample, this clonotype turned up a few times. This chain links TRBV9 with TRBJ1-2; no reliable D call. Trimming left V 0 bases short and J 2 bases short, with 11 bases between. Germline V gene sequence: CDR1 SGDLS, CDR2 YYNGEE. This CDR3 region has 15 residues. Here the CDR3 reads CASSVEAYPNYGYTF. CDR3 nucleotides: TGTGCCAGCAGCGTAGAAGCCTACCCCAACTATGGCTACACCTTC.

The CDR3, as DNA: TGTGCCAGCAGCTTGGAGCTAGGGCGAGGAGAGACCCAGTACTTC. This encodes CASSLELGRGETQYF. The chain employs TRBV5-4 and TRBJ2-5; D is ambiguous. The V end was cut by 0 bases, the J end by 4 bases, with 13 bases between. The CDR3 is 15 amino acids. Germline V gene sequence: CDR1 SGHNT, CDR2 YYREEE (reference sequence).

The genes are TRBV5-1 and TRBJ2-3; 10 bases are shared with TRBD2. V was clipped by 0 bases and J by 5 bases; unmatched bases: 9. Germline V CDR1 and CDR2: SGHRS, YFSETQ. The CDR3 consists of 17 residues. The CDR3 sequence is CASSLATAGGLGDTQYF. CDR3 coding DNA: TGCGCCAGCAGCTTGGCTACAGCGGGGGGGTTGGGAGATACGCAGTATTTT.

This chain connects TRBV18 to TRBJ2-7, with 8 nucleotides matching TRBD1. Per the germline V gene, CDR1 is KGHSH and CDR2 is LQKENI. The CDR3 spans 15 residues. The ends lost 3 bases at V and 6 bases at J; junction bases unmatched: 10. This CDR3 reads CASSPSGQVAAEQYV. CDR3 nucleotide sequence: TGTGCCAGCTCACCCTCGGGACAGGTTGCCGCCGAGCAGTACGTC.